The next 3 T cell receptor beta chains were all read from a single sample in a study of regulatory T cells in long-lasting Graves disease. The time point is: newly diagnosed GD, antithyroid drugs for less than 3 months. Isolated PBMC RNA provided the starting material for the TCR library. Sequencing libraries for TCR beta were prepared with iRepertoire HTBI primers and Arm-PCR of CDR3 regions. TCRdb reprocessed the multiplex PCR reads with MiXCR, giving one entry per CDR3 protein. Of approximately 480,000 distinct CDR3 sequences in the sample, around 15% are singletons; the top ten hold 9.5% to 15%. This same sample was also taken into another study, of T cells in Graves' hyperthyroidism and ophthalmopathy.

The sample was peripheral blood mononuclear cells (PBMCs), taken at new diagnosis, from a patient treated with antithyroid drugs. These receptors all stem from a man in his forties or fifties with Graves disease.

J is TRBJ1-1 and V is TRBV20-1; 8 nucleotides match TRBD1. The CDR3 contains 15 residues. From germline, CDR1 is DFQATT and CDR2 SNEGSKA (reference sequence). The junction had 5 bases not matched to a gene; V was cut back by 1 base and J by 1 base. The CDR3 DNA is TGCAGTGCTAGAGTGTTCGGACAGGGGAACACTGAAGCTTTCTTT. Its translation: CSARVFGQGNTEAFF.

V usage is TRBV6-2 or TRBV6-3 and J usage is TRBJ1-5, with TRBD1 as a possible D gene (5 bases). CDR3 length: 16 amino acids. V lost 0 bases and J 0 bases, leaving 9 bases between the germline ends. Germline loops: CDR1 MNHEY, CDR2 SVGEGT. Here the CDR3 reads CASSYSAGYSNQPQHF. CDR3 sequence (DNA): TGTGCCAGCAGTTACTCGGCAGGGTATAGCAATCAGCCCCAGCATTTT.

This clonotype has just a few counts. V and J are TRBV7-9 and TRBJ2-1; 9 bases fit TRBD2. CDR1 SEHNR and CDR2 FQNEAQ come from the germline V gene (reference sequence). There are 16 residues in the CDR3. Trimming at V came to 0 bases and at J to 7 bases, leaving 7 bases not matched to a gene. Here the CDR3 reads CASSLARGSGSNEQFF. CDR3 nucleotides: TGTGCCAGCAGCTTAGCCCGTGGTAGCGGGAGTAATGAGCAGTTCTTC.